A selection of T cell receptor beta chains follows, all from one sample in a study of blood T cells in healthy people across ages. Via MiXCR, TCRdb re-called the 5' RACE reads, giving one row per CDR3 protein. This sample yields around 620,000 distinct CDR3 sequences, of which 27% are seen a single time; 18% belongs to the top ten. The sequenced sample was blood. The receptors were gathered from a woman in her 70s in good health. Both conserved end residues are part of each CDR3. D genes are given only for firm matches. The size of a clone is reported for some rows only, either as once, few or many, or as a class for expanded clones.

abundance	d_gene	v_gene	j_gene	CDR3nt	CDR3aa
few	-	TRBV7-8	TRBJ1-2	TGTGCCAGCAGCCACGACAGCTATGGCTACACCTTC	CASSHDSYGYTF
few	-	TRBV18	TRBJ2-1	TGTGCCAGCTCACCACCGACCTACAATGAGCAGTTCTTC	CASSPPTYNEQFF
-	-	TRBV9	TRBJ2-1	TGTGCCAGCAGCGGGACGTACGTGGGTGGAGAGCAGTTCTTC	CASSGTYVGGEQFF
-	-	TRBV20-1	TRBJ2-1	TGCAGTGCTAGAAGCTTCTCCTACAATGAGCAGTTCTTC	CSARSFSYNEQFF
-	-	TRBV20-1	TRBJ2-7	TGCAGTGCTAGAGACGGGTCGTACTCCTACGAGCAGTACTTC	CSARDGSYSYEQYF
many	-	TRBV7-9	TRBJ1-4	TGTGCCAGCAGCTGGGAAGATGAAAAACTGTTTTTT	CASSWEDEKLFF
-	TRBD1	TRBV6-2/TRBV6-3	TRBJ1-1	TGTGCCAGCGGCCCGTGGACAGGAGGGAACACTGAAGCTTTCTTT	CASGPWTGGNTEAFF
-	-	TRBV7-2	TRBJ2-1	TGTGCCAACAGCGGAGAGGGCTTAAATGGGGTCGAGCAGTTCTTC	CANSGEGLNGVEQFF
-	TRBD2	TRBV7-2	TRBJ2-7	TGTGCCAGCAGCTTCCAAAGGAGTAGCGGGGGTTCCTACGAGCAGTACTTC	CASSFQRSSGGSYEQYF
-	-	TRBV7-2	TRBJ2-1	TGTGCCAGCAGCCTGACTAGGGGGTCAAGGTCGCAGAATGAGCAGTTCTTC	CASSLTRGSRSQNEQFF
-	-	TRBV6-2/TRBV6-3	TRBJ2-7	TGTGCCAGCAGTTACTCGATATCCTTTATGTTCTACGAGCAGTACTTC	CASSYSISFMFYEQYF